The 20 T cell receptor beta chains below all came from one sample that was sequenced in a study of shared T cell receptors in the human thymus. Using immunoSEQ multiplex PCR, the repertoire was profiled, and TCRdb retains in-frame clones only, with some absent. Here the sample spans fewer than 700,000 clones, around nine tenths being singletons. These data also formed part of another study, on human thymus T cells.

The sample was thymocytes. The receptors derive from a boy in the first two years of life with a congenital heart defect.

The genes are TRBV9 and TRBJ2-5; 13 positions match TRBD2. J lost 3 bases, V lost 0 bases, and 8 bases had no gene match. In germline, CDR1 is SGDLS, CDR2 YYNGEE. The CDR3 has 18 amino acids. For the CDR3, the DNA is TGTGCCAGCAGCGTAGGCCCTCGGACTAGCGGGAGTAAAGAGACCCAGTACTTC. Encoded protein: CASSVGPRTSGSKETQYF.

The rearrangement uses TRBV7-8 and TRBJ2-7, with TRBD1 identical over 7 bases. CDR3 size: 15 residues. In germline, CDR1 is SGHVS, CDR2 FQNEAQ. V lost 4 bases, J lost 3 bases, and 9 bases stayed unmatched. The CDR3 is CASSSLRDSNYEQYF. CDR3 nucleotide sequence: TGTGCCAGCAGCTCCCTCCGGGACAGCAACTACGAGCAGTACTTC.

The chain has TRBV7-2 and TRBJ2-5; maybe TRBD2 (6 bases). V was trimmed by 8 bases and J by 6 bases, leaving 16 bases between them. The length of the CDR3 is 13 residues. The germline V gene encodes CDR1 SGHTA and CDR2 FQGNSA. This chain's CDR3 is CASHNGGIQTQYF. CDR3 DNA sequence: TGTGCCAGCCACAACGGAGGGATTCAGACCCAGTACTTC.

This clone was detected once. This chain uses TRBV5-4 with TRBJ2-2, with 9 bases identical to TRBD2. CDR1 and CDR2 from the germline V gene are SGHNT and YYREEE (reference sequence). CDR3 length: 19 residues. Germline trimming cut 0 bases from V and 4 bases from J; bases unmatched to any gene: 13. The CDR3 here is CASSLALGREGLPTGELFF. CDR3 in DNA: TGTGCCAGCAGCTTGGCCTTGGGGCGGGAGGGACTTCCCACCGGGGAGCTGTTTTTT.

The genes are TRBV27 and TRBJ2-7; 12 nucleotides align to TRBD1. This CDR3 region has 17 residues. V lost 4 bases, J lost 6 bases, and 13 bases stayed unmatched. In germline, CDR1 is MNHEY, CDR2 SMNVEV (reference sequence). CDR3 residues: CASSSNIPGQGAPEQYF. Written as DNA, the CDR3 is TGTGCCAGCAGTTCGAATATACCGGGACAGGGGGCCCCCGAGCAGTACTTC.

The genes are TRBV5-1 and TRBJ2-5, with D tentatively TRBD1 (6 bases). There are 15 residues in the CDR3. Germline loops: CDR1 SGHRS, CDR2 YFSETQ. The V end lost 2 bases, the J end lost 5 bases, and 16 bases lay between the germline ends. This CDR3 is CASSFRGTGWETQYF. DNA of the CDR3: TGCGCCAGCAGCTTCAGGGGAACAGGGTGGGAGACCCAGTACTTC.

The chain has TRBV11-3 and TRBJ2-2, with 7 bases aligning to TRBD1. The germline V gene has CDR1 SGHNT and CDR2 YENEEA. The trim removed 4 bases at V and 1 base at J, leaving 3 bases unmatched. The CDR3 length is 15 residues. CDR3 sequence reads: CASSSGTENTGELFF. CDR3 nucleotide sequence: TGTGCCAGCAGCTCAGGGACAGAGAACACCGGGGAGCTGTTTTTT. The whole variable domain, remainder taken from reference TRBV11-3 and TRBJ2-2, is EAGVVQSPRYKIIEKKQPVAFWCNPISGHNTLYWYLQNLGQGPELLIRYENEEAVDDSQLPKDRFSAERLKGVDSTLKIQPAELGDSAVYLCASSSGTENTGELFFGEGSRLTVL.

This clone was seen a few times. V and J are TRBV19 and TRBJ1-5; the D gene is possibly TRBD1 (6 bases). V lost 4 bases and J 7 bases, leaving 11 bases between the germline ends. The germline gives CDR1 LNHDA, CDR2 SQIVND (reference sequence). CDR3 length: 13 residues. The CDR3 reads CASSNRADQPQHF. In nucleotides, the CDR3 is TGTGCCAGTAGTAACAGGGCGGACCAGCCCCAGCATTTT.

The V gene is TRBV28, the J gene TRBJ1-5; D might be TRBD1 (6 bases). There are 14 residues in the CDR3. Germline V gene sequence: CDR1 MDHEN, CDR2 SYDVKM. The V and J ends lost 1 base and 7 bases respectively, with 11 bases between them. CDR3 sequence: CASSLSGVRQPQHF. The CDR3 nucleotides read TGTGCCAGCAGTTTATCAGGGGTTAGGCAGCCCCAGCATTTT.

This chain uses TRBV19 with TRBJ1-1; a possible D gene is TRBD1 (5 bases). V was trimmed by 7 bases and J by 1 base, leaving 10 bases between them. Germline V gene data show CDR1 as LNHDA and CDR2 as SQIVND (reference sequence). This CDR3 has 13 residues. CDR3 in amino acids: CASNVQGNTEAFF. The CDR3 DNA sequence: TGTGCCAGTAACGTGCAGGGGAACACTGAAGCTTTCTTT.

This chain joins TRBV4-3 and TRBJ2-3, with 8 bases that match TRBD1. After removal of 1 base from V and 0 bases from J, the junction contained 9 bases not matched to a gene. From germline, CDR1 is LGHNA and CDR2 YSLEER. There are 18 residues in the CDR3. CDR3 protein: CASSQARQGPFSTDTQYF. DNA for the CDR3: TGCGCCAGCAGCCAAGCCCGACAGGGGCCTTTTAGCACAGATACGCAGTATTTT.

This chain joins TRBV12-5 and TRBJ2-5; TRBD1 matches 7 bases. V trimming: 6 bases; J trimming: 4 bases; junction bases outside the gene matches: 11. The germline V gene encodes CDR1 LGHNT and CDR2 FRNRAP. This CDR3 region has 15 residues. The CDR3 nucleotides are TGTGCTAGTGGCCAAGGGGGCAGGGTAGGAGAGACCCAGTACTTC. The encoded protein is CASGQGGRVGETQYF.

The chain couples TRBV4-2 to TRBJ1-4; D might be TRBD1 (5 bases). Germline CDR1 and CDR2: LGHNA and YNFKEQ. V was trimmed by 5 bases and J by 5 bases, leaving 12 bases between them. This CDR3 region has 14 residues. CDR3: CASSKRDRNEKLFF. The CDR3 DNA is TGTGCCAGCAGCAAAAGAGACAGAAATGAAAAACTGTTTTTT.

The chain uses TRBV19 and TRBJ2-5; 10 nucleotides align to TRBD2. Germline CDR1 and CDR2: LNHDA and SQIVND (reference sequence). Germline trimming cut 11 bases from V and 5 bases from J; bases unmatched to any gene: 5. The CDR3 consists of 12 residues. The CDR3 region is CAVAGGEETQYF. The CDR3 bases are TGTGCCGTAGCGGGAGGAGAGGAGACCCAGTACTTC.

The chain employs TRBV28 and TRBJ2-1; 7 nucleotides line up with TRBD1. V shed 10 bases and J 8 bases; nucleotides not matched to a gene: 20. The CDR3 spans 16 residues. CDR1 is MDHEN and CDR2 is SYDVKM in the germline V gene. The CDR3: CATIRPGTDKVDEQFF. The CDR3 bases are TGTGCCACCATACGGCCCGGGACAGATAAAGTCGATGAGCAGTTCTTC.

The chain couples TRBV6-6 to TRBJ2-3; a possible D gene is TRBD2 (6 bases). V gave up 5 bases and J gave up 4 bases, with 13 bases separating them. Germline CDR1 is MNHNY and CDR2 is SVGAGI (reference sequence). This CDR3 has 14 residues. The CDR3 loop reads CASSQRLDPDTQYF. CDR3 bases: TGTGCCAGCAGTCAACGACTAGACCCAGATACGCAGTATTTT.

CDR3 in amino acids: CASSLSGGKLNTEAFF. CDR3 nucleotides: TGCGCCAGCAGCCTGTCCGGGGGGAAATTGAACACTGAAGCTTTCTTT. V usage is TRBV4-3 and J usage is TRBJ1-1; D is possibly TRBD1 (5 bases). Germline V gives CDR1 LGHNA, CDR2 YSLEER. V was pared by 4 bases and J by 0 bases, with 15 bases between. This CDR3 has 16 amino acids.

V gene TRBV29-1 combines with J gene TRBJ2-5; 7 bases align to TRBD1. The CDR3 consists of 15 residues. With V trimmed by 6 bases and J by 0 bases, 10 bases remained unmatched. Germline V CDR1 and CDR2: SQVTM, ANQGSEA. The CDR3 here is CSVPKRGPYQETQYF. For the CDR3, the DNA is TGCAGCGTGCCGAAGAGGGGGCCGTACCAAGAGACCCAGTACTTC.

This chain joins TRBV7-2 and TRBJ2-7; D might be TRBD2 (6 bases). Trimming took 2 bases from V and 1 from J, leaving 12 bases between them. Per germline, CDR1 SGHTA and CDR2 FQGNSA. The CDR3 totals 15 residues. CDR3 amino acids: CASSLRRTISYEQYF. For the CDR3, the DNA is TGTGCCAGCAGCTTACGACGGACTATTTCCTACGAGCAGTACTTC.

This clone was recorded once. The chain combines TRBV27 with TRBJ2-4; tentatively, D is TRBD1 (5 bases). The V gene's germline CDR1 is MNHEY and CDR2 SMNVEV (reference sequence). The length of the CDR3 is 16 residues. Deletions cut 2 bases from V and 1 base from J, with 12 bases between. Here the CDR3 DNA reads TGTGCCAGCAGTTTAAGGGGTCGTCCGGCCAAAAACATTCAGTACTTC. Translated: CASSLRGRPAKNIQYF.